One sample yielded the 13 T cell receptor beta chains listed below, sequenced in a study of graft-versus-host responses after intestinal transplantation. Using immunoSEQ multiplex PCR, the repertoire was profiled, and TCRdb retains in-frame clones only, with some absent. The data contain 6,500 to 9,000 clones, over 85% of them singletons. The specimen comprised PBMCs, sampled 11 days after intestinal transplantation. Receptors were obtained from a human patient who received an intestinal transplant, so some T cells may come from the graft donor.

V usage is TRBV11-2 and J usage is TRBJ2-1; D unclear. The V gene's germline CDR1 is SGHAT and CDR2 FQNNGV. V was shortened by 5 bases and J by 0 bases, with 17 bases between the two germline ends. The CDR3 sequence is 17 residues long. This chain's CDR3 is CASSHPLAPSSYNEQFF. The CDR3 bases are TGTGCCAGCAGCCACCCTTTGGCGCCTAGCTCCTACAATGAGCAGTTCTTC.

CDR3 sequence: CASSLWAVEKLFF. The CDR3 DNA sequence: TGTGCCAGCAGTTTATGGGCAGTCGAAAAACTGTTTTTT. This chain connects TRBV28 to TRBJ1-4; no reliable D call. Trimming removed 0 bases at V and 8 bases at J, with 7 bases between. Germline lookup yields CDR1 MDHEN and CDR2 SYDVKM. The CDR3 is 13 amino acids.

V and J are TRBV28 and TRBJ1-2; D is perhaps TRBD1 (5 bases). Germline V gene lookup returns CDR1 MDHEN and CDR2 SYDVKM. V dropped 1 base and J dropped 4 bases, with 19 bases sitting between them. CDR3 size: 17 residues. CDR3 residues: CASSLLARQRRPYGYTF. For the CDR3, the DNA is TGTGCCAGCAGTTTATTGGCGAGACAGAGGCGTCCCTATGGCTACACCTTC.

The V call is TRBV13, the J call TRBJ2-5, with a possible D match to TRBD1 (6 bases). This CDR3 comprises 13 residues. Germline V gives CDR1 PRHDT, CDR2 FYEKMQ (reference sequence). The ends were cut back, 5 bases at V and 4 bases at J, with 11 bases in the middle. CDR3: CASSAGTRETQYF. The CDR3 DNA is TGTGCCAGCAGCGCCGGGACACGAGAGACCCAGTACTTC.

The chain has TRBV6-5 and TRBJ2-7; D is possibly TRBD1 (6 bases). CDR1 and CDR2 (germline): MNHEY, SVGAGI. V lost 2 bases and J 3 bases, leaving 11 bases between the germline ends. The length of the CDR3 is 14 residues. The CDR3 nucleotides read TGTGCCAGCAGTTACCTGGGGGCCGGCTACGAGCAGTACTTC. This gives the protein CASSYLGAGYEQYF.

The genes are TRBV7-8 and TRBJ2-1, with TRBD2 identical over 7 bases. J lost 5 bases, V lost 5 bases, and 6 bases had no gene match. CDR3 size: 14 residues. Germline CDR1 and CDR2: SGHVS and FQNEAQ. The CDR3 bases are TGTGCCAGCAGCCCACGGGGGGTCAACAATGAGCAGTTCTTC. Protein product: CASSPRGVNNEQFF.

The chain carries TRBV2 and TRBJ1-1; D is undetermined. CDR3 length equals 13 residues. CDR1 is SNHLY, CDR2 FYNNEI, per germline. Trimming removed 7 bases at V and 1 base at J, with 10 bases between. CDR3 loop: CASMEEANTEAFF. CDR3 coding DNA: TGTGCCAGCATGGAGGAGGCGAACACTGAAGCTTTCTTT.

The genes are TRBV14 and TRBJ2-7; D is possibly TRBD2 (5 bases). Germline lookup yields CDR1 SGHDN and CDR2 FVKESK. There are 12 residues in the CDR3. V lost 4 bases, J lost 4 bases, and 8 bases lay in between. In DNA, the CDR3 is TGTGCCAGCAGCCTGTCGGGGTACGAGCAGTACGTC. Translated: CASSLSGYEQYV.

The chain carries TRBV11-2 and TRBJ2-1; TRBD2 is a possible D gene (6 bases). CDR1 is SGHAT and CDR2 is FQNNGV in the germline V gene. With 2 bases removed from V and 4 bases from J, the gap between germline ends came to 15 bases. CDR3 size: 16 residues. The CDR3 DNA sequence: TGTGCCAGCAGCTTAACAGGCGGGATGAGTTACAATGAGCAGTTCTTC. Translation: CASSLTGGMSYNEQFF.

The V call is TRBV28, the J call TRBJ1-1; D uncertain. Between the trimmed V and J ends, which lost 1 base and 3 bases, there was a span of 6 bases. CDR3 length: 13 amino acids. Germline CDR1 and CDR2: MDHEN and SYDVKM. The CDR3 spells CASSLSGDTEAFF. Here the CDR3 DNA reads TGTGCCAGCAGTTTATCCGGGGACACTGAAGCTTTCTTT.

CDR3 sequence (DNA): TGTGCCAGCGGACTAGGCGGTCCCTACGAGCAGTACTTC. It is translated as CASGLGGPYEQYF. The gene calls are TRBV27 and TRBJ2-7, with TRBD2 identical over 7 bases. The CDR3 length is 13 residues. Looked up from germline, CDR1 is MNHEY and CDR2 is SMNVEV (reference sequence). V dropped 8 bases and J dropped 2; count of bases not matched to a gene: 6.

The chain joins TRBV5-1 to TRBJ2-5; D perhaps matches TRBD1 (5 bases). The CDR3 is 12 amino acids. The germline CDR1 and CDR2 sequences are SGHRS and YFSETQ. The V gene lost 4 bases and the J gene lost 3 bases, with 7 bases spanning the gap. The CDR3 sequence is CASSQTEETQYF. The CDR3 nucleotides are TGCGCCAGCAGCCAGACAGAAGAGACCCAGTACTTC.

The chain uses TRBV2 and TRBJ1-5; TRBD1 agrees at 9 bases. The CDR3 extends over 15 amino acids. CDR1 is SNHLY and CDR2 is FYNNEI in the germline V gene. V trimming: 6 bases; J trimming: 10 bases; junction bases outside the gene matches: 13. CDR3 in amino acids: CASSATGQGFLPQHF. In DNA, the CDR3 is TGTGCCAGCAGCGCCACTGGACAGGGGTTTTTACCCCAGCATTTT.